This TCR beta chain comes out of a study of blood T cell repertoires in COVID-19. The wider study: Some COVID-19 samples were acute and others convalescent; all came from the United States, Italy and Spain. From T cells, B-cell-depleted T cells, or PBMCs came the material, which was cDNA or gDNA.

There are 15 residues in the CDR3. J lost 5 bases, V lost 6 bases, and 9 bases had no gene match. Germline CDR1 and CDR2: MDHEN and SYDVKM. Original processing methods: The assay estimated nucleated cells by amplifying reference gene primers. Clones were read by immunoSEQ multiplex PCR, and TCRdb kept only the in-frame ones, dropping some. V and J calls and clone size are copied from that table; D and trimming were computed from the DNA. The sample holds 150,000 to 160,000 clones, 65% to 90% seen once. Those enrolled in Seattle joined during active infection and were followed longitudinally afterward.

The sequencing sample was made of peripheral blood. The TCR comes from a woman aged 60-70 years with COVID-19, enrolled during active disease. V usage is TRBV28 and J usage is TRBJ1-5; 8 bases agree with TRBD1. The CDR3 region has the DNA TGTGCCAGCAGAGACAGGGGCAAAGGACATCAGCCCCAGCATTTT. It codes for CASRDRGKGHQPQHF. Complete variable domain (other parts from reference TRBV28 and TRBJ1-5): DVKVTQSSRYLVKRTGEKVFLECVQDMDHENMFWYRQDPGLGLRLIYFSYDVKMKEKGDIPEGYSVSREKKERFSLILESASTNQTSMYLCASRDRGKGHQPQHFGDGTRLSIL.